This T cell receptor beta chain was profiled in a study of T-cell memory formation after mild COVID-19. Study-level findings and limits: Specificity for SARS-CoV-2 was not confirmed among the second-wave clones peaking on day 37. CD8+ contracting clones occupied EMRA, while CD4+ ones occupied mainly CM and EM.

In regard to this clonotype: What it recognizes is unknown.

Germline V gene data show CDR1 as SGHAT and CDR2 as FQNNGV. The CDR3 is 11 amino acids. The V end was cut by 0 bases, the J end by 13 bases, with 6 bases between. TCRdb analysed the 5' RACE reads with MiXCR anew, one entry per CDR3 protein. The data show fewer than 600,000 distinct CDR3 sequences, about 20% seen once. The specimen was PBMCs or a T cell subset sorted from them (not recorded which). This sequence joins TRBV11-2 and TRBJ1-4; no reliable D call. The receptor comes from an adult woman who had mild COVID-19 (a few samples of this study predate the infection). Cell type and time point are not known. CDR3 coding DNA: TGTGCCAGCAGCTTAGATCTTCGACTGTTTTTT. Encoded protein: CASSLDLRLFF.